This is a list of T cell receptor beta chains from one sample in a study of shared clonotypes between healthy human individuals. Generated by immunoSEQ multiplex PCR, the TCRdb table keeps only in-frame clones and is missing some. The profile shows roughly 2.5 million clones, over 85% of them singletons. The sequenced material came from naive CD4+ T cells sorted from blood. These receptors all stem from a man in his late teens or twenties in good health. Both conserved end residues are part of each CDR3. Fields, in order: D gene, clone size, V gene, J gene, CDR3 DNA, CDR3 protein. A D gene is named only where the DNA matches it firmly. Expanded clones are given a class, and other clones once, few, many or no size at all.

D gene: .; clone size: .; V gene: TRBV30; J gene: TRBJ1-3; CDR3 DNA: TGTGCCTGGAGTGTTGGGTGGAGCTCTGGAAACACCATATATTTT; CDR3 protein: CAWSVGWSSGNTIYF
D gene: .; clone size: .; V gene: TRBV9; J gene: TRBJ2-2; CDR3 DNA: TGTGCCAGCAGCGAGGGATCACTGAACACCGGGGAGCTGTTTTTT; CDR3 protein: CASSEGSLNTGELFF
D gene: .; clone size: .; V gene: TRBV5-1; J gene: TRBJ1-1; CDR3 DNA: TGCGCCAGCACCTTCGAGGGCGTCGGGGGGACTGAAGCTTTCTTT; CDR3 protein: CASTFEGVGGTEAFF
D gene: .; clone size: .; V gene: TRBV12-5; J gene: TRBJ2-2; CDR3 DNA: TGTGCTAGTGTCGACGGCGGCGGGGCCGGGGAGCTGTTTTTT; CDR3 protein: CASVDGGGAGELFF
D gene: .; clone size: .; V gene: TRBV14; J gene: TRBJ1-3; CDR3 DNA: TGTGCCAGCAGCCCCCCGGGAAACACCATATATTTT; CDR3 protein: CASSPPGNTIYF
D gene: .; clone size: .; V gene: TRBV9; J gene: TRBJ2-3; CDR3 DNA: TGTGCCAGCAGCGTAGGGGGGTTGGCAGATACGCAGTATTTT; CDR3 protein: CASSVGGLADTQYF
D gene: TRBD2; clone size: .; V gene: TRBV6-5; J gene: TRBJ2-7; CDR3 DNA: TGTGCCAGCAGGGCGGGGGGGGCCCCTGAGCAGTACTTC; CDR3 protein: CASRAGGAPEQYF
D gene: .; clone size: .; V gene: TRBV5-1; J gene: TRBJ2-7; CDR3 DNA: TGCGCCAGCAGCGGAAGCACCTCTTCCTACGAGCAGTACTTC; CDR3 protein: CASSGSTSSYEQYF
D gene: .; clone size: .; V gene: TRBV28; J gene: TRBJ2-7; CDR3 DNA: TGTGCCAGCAGTTTAGGAGGGTTTGGCGAGCAGTACTTC; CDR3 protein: CASSLGGFGEQYF
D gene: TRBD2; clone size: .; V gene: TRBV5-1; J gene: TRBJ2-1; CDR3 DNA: TGCGCCAGCAGCTTGGGCGGGGGGCACAATGAGCAGTTCTTC; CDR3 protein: CASSLGGGHNEQFF
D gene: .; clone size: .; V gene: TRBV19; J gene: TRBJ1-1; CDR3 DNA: TGTGCCAGTAGTCCCCCGGCGAACACTGAAGCTTTCTTT; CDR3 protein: CASSPPANTEAFF
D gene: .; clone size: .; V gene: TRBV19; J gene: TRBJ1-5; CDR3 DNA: TGTGCCAGTAGTATACCCGATAGGCCCAATCAGCCCCAGCATTTT; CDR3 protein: CASSIPDRPNQPQHF
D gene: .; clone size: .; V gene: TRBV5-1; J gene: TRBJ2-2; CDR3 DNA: TGCGCCAGCAGCGCGGGACAGTCGAACACCGGGGAGCTGTTTTTT; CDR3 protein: CASSAGQSNTGELFF
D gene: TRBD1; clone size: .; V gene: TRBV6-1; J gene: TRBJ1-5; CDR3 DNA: TGTGCCAGCAGTCCGGGACAGGGAAAAGGGCAGCCCCAGCATTTT; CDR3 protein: CASSPGQGKGQPQHF
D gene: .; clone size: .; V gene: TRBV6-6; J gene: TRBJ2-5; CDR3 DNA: TGTGCCAGCAGTTATGGGGCGGCGGGAAAGGAGACCCAGTACTTC; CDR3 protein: CASSYGAAGKETQYF
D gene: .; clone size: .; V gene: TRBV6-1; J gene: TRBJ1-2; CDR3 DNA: TGTGCCAGCAGTGAAGACAGGGTAGGGGTTGCGGGCTACACCTTC; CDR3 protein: CASSEDRVGVAGYTF
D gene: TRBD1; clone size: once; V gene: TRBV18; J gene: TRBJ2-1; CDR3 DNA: TGTGCCAGCTCACCGACAGGGGATGAGCAGTTCTTC; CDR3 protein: CASSPTGDEQFF
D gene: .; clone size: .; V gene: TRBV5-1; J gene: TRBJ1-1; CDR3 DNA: TGCGCCAGCAGCCACTGGGCAGGGACTGAAGCTTTCTTT; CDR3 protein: CASSHWAGTEAFF
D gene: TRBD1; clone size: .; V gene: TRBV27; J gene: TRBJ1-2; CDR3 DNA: TGTGCCAGCAGGGGACAGGGGTATGGCTACACCTTC; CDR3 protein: CASRGQGYGYTF
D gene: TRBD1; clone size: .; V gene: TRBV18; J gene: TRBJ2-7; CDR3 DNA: TGTGCCAGCTCGCAACACAGGGGGCCGATCTCGGAGCAGTACTTC; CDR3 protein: CASSQHRGPISEQYF
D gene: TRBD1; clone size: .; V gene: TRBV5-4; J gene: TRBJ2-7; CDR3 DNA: TGTGCCAGCAGCTCGACAGGGGGCCCCTACGAGCAGTACTTC; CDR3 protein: CASSSTGGPYEQYF
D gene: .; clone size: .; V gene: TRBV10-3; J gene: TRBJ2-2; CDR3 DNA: TGTGCCATCTCAACCGGGACGAGGAACACCGGGGAGCTGTTTTTT; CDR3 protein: CAISTGTRNTGELFF
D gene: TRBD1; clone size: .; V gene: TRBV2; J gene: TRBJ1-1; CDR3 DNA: TGTGCCAGCATGGGACAGTCTAACACTGAAGCTTTCTTT; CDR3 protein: CASMGQSNTEAFF
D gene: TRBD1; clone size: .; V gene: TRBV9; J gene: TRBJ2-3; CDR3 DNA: TGTGCCAGCAGCGAAACGACAGGGTCGGCAGATACGCAGTATTTT; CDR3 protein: CASSETTGSADTQYF
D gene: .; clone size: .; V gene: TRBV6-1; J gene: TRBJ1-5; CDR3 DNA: TGTGCCAGCAGTGAGGTGATGAAAGGTCAGCCCCAGCATTTT; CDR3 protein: CASSEVMKGQPQHF
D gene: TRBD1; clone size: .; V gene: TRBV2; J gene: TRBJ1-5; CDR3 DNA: TGTGCCAGCAGAGGGACAGGGGGCAACAATCAGCCCCAGCATTTT; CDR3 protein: CASRGTGGNNQPQHF
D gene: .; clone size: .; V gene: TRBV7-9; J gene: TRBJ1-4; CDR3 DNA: TGTGCCAGCACCCTCGGCGGGTCAACTAATGAAAAACTGTTTTTT; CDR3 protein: CASTLGGSTNEKLFF
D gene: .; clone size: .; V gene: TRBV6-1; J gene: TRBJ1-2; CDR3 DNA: TGTGCCAGCAGCCCTGGGACCTATGGCTACACCTTC; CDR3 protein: CASSPGTYGYTF
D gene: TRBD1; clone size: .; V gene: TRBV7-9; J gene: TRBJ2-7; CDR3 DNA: TGTGCCAGCAGCTTAATTATTATCGGACAGGGGGGCTTTGGTGAGCAGTACTTC; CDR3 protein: CASSLIIIGQGGFGEQYF
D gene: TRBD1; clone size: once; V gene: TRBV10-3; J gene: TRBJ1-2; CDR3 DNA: TGTGCCATCATGCCGGGACAGCCTAACTATGGCTACACCTTC; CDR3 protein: CAIMPGQPNYGYTF
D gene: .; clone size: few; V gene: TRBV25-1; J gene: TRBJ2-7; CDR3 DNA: TGTGCCAGCAGTGAAACCCAATACGAGCAGTACTTC; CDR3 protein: CASSETQYEQYF
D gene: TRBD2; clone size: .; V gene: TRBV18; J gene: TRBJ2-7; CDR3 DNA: TGTGCCAGCTCACCCCTAGCGGGAGGGCCTGCCGAGCAGTACTTC; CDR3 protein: CASSPLAGGPAEQYF
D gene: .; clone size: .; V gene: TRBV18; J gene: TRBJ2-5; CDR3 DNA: TGTGCCAGCTCACCACAGGCGCCAAGGGGGGAGACCCAGTACTTC; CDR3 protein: CASSPQAPRGETQYF
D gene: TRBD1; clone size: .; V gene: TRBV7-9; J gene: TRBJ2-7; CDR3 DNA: TGTGCCAGCAGCGTTTTGCCGGGACAGGGGCTCAACGAGCAGTACTTC; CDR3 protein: CASSVLPGQGLNEQYF
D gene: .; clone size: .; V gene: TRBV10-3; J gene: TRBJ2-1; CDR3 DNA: TGTGCCATCAGTGGGATCGGGGACAATGAGCAGTTCTTC; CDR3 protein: CAISGIGDNEQFF
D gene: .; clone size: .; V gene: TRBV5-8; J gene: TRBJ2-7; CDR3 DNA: TGTGCCAGCAGGGAAATAGGCAGGGGGGGCGAGCAGTACTTC; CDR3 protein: CASREIGRGGEQYF
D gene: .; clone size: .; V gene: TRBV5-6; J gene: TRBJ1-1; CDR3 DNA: TGTGCCAGCAGCCCGGGGCTTACTGAAGCTTTCTTT; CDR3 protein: CASSPGLTEAFF
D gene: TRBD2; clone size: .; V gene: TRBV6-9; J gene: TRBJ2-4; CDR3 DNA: TGTGCCAGCAGTTATTCGGCGGCGGGAGGGCCCTTGGGTACCAAAAACATTCAGTACTTC; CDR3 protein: CASSYSAAGGPLGTKNIQYF
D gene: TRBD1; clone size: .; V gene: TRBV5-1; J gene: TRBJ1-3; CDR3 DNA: TGCGCCAGCAGCTCAGGGGGAGCTGGAAACACCATATATTTT; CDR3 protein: CASSSGGAGNTIYF
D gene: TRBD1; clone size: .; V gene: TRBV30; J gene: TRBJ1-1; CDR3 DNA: TGTGCCTGGGGGGGACAGCGGAACACTGAAGCTTTCTTT; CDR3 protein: CAWGGQRNTEAFF
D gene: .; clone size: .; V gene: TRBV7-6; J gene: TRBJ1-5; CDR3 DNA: TGTGCCAGCAGCCCGACGCAAGGTTATAGCAATCAGCCCCAGCATTTT; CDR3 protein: CASSPTQGYSNQPQHF